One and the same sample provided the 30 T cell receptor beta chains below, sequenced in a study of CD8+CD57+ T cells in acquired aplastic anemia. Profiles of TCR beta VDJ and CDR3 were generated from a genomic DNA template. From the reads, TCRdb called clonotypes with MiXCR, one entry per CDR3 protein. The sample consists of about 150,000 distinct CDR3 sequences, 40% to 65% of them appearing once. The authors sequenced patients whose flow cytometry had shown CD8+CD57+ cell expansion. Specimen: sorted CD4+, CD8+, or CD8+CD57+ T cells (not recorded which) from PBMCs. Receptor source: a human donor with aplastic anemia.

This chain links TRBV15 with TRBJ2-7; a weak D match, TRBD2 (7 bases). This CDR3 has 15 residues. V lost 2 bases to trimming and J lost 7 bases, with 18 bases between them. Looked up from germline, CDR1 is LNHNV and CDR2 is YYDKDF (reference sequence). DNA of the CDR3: TGTGCCACCAGCAGAAATACGGGACAAGCGGGGGAGCAGTACTTC. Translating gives CATSRNTGQAGEQYF.

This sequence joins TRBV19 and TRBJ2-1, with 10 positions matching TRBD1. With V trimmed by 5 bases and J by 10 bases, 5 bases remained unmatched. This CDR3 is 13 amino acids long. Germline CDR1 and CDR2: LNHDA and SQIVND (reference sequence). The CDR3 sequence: CASSQDRGTEQFF. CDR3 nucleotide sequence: TGTGCCAGTAGTCAGGACAGGGGGACAGAGCAGTTCTTC.

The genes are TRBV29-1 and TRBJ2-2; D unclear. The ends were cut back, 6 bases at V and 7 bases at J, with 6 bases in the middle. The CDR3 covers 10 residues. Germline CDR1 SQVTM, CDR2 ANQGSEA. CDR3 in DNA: TGCAGCGTAGATAGCGGGGAGCTGTTTTTT. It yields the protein CSVDSGELFF.

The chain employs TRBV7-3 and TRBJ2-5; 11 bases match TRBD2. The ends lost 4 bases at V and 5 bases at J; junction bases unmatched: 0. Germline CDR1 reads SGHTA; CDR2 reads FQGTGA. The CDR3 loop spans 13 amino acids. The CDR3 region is CASSWTSGETQYF. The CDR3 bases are TGTGCCAGCAGCTGGACTAGCGGGGAGACCCAGTACTTC.

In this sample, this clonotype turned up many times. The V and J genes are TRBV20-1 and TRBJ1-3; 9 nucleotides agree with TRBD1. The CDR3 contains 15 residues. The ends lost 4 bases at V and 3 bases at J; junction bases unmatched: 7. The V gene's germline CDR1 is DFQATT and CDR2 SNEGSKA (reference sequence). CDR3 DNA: TGCAGTGCTATCCGGGACAGGGTGGATGGAAACACCATATATTTT. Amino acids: CSAIRDRVDGNTIYF.

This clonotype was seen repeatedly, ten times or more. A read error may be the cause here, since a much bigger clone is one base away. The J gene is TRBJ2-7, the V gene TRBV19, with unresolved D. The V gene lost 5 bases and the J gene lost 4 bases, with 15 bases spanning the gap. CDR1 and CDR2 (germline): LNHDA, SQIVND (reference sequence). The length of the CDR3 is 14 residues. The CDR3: CASSAGLNLYEQYF. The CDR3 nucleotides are TGTGCCAGTAGTGCCGGGTTGAACCTATACGAGCAGTACTTC.

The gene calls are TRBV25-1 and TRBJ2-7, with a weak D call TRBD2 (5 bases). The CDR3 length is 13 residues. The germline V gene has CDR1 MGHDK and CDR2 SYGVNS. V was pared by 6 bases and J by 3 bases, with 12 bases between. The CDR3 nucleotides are TGTGCCAGCAGGAATCGGGGATTCTACGAGCAGTACTTC. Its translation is CASRNRGFYEQYF.

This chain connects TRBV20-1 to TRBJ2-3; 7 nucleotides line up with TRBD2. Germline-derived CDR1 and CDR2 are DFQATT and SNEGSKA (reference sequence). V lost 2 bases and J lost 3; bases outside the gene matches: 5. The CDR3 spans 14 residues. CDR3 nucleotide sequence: TGCAGTGCTAGATTGGTGGGGGGGACAGATACGCAGTATTTT. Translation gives CSARLVGGTDTQYF.

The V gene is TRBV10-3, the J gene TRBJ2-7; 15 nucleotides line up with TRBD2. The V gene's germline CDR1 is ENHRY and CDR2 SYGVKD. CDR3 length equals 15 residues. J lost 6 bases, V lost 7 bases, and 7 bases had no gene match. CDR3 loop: CAITRQGLAGGEQYF. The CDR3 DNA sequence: TGTGCCATCACTCGACAGGGACTAGCGGGAGGCGAGCAGTACTTC.

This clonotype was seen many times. The CDR3 reads CATSRDSGTPEKLFF. CDR3 coding DNA: TGTGCCACCAGCAGAGATTCGGGGACACCTGAAAAACTGTTTTTT. The V and J genes are TRBV15 and TRBJ1-4, with a possible D match to TRBD1 (6 bases). The germline gives CDR1 LNHNV, CDR2 YYDKDF (reference sequence). This CDR3 has 15 residues. Trimming took 0 bases from V and 7 from J, leaving 12 bases between them.

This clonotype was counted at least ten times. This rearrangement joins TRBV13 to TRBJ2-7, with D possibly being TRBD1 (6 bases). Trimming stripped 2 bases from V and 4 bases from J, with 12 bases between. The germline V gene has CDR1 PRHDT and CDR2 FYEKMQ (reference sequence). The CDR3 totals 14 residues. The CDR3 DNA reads TGTGCCAGCAGCTTATCCAGGACAGATTACGAGCAGTACTTC. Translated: CASSLSRTDYEQYF.

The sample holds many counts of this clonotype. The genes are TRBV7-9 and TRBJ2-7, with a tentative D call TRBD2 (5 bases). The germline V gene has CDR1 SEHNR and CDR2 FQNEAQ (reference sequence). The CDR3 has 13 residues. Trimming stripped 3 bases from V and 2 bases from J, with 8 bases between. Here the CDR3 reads CASSLAGTYEQYF. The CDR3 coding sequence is TGTGCCAGCAGCTTGGCCGGGACCTACGAGCAGTACTTC.

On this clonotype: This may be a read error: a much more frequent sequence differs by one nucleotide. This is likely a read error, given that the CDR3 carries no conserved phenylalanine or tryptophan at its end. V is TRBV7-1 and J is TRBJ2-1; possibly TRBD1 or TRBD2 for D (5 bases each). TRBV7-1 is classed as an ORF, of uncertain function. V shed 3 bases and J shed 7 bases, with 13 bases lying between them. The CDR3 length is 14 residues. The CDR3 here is CASSSAGTGNEQFL. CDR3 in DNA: TGTGCCAGCAGCTCCGCAGGGACGGGGAATGAGCAGTTCCTC.

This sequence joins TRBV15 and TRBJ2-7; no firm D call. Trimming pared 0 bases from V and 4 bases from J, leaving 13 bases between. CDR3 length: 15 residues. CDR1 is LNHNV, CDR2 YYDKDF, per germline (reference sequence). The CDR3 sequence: CATSREKQIPYEQYF. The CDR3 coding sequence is TGTGCCACCAGCAGAGAGAAACAGATCCCATACGAGCAGTACTTC.

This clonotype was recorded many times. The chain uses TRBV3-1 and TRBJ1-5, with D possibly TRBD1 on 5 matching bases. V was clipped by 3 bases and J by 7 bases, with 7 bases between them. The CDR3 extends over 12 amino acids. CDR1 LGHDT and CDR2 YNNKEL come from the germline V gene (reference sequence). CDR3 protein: CASSQGRQPQHF. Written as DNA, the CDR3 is TGTGCCAGCAGCCAGGGGCGACAGCCCCAGCATTTT. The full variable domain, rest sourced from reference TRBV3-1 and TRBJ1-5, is DTAVSQTPKYLVTQMGNDKSIKCEQNLGHDTMYWYKQDSKKFLKIMFSYNNKELIINETVPNRFSPKSPDKAHLNLHINSLELGDSAVYFCASSQGRQPQHFGDGTRLSIL.

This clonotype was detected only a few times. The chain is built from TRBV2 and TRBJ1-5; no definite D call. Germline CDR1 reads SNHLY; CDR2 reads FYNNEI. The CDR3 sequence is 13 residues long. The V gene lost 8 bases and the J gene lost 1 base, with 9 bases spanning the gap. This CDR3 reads CASCLQSNQPQHF. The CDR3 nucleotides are TGTGCCAGCTGCCTACAGAGCAATCAGCCCCAGCATTTT.

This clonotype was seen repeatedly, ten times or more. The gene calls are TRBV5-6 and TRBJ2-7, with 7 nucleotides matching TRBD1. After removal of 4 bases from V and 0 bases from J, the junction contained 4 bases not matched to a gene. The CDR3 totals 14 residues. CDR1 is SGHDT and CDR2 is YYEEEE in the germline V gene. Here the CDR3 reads CASSPAGGSYEQYF. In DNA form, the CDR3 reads TGTGCCAGCAGCCCTGCAGGGGGCTCCTACGAGCAGTACTTC.

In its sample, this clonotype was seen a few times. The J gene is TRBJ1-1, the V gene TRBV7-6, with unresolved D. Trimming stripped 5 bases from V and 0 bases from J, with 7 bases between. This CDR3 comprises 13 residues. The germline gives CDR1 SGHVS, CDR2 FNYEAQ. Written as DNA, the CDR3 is TGTGCCAGCAGCGGGGAGATGAACACTGAAGCTTTCTTT. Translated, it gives CASSGEMNTEAFF.

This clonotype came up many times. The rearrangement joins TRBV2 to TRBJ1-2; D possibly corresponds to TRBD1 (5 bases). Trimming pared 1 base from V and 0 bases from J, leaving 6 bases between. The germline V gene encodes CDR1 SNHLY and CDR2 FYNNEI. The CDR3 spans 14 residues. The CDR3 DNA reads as TGTGCCAGCAGTGAAGGAGGGGCTAACTATGGCTACACCTTC. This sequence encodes CASSEGGANYGYTF.

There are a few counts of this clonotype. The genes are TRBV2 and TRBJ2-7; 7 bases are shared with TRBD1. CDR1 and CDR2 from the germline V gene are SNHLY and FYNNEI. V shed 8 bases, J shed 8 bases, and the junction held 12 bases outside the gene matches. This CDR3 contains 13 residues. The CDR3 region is CASGTWTGVQQYF. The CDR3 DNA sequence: TGTGCCAGCGGTACGTGGACAGGCGTACAGCAGTACTTC.

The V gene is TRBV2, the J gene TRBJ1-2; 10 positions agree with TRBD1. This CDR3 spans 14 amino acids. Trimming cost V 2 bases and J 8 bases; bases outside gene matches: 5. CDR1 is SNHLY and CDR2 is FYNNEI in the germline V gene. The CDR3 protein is CASSEFGTGEGYTF. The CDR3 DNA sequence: TGTGCCAGCAGTGAATTTGGGACAGGGGAGGGCTACACCTTC.

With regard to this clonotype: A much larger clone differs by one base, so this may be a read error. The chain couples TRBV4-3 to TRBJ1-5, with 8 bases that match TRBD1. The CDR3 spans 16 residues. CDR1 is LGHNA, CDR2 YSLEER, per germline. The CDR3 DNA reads TGCGCCAGCAGCCAAGATGCAGGGGGCGTGGGTCAGACCCAGCATTTT. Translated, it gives CASSQDAGGVGQTQHF.

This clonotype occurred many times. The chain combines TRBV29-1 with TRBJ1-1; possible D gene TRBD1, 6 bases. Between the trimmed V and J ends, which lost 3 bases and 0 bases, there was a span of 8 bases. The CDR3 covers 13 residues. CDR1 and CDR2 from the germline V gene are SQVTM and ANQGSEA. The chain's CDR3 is CSVDDRLNTEAFF. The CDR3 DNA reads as TGCAGCGTTGATGACAGGTTGAACACTGAAGCTTTCTTT.

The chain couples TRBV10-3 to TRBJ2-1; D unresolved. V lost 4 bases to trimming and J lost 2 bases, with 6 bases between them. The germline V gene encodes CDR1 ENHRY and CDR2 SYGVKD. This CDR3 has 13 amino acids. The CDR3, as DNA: TGTGCCATCAGTGGAGGCCCCTACAATGAGCAGTTCTTC. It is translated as CAISGGPYNEQFF.

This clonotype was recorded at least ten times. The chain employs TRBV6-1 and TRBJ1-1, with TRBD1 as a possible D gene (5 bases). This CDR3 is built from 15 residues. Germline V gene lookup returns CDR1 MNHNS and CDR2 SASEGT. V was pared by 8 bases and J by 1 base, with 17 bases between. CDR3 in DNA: TGTGCCAGCCCGCGGGTCCAGGGTACGAACACTGAAGCTTTCTTT. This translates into CASPRVQGTNTEAFF.

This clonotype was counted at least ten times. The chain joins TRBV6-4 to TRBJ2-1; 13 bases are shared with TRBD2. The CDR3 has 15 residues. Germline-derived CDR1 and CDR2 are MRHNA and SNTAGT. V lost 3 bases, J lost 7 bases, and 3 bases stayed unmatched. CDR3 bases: TGTGCCAGCAGTGAGGGACTAGCGGGGTTAAATGAGCAGTTCTTC. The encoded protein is CASSEGLAGLNEQFF.

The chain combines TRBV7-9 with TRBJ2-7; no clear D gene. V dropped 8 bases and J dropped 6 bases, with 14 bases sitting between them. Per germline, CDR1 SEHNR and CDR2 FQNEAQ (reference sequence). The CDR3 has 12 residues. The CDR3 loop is CASVWDTGEQYF. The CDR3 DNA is TGTGCCAGCGTATGGGATACGGGCGAGCAGTACTTC.

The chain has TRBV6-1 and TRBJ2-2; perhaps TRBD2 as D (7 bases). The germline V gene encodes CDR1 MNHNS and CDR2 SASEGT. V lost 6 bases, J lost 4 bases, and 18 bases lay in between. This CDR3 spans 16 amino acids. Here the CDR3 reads CASSFRRGAGTGELFF. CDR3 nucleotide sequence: TGTGCCAGCAGCTTCCGACGGGGGGCGGGCACCGGGGAGCTGTTTTTT.

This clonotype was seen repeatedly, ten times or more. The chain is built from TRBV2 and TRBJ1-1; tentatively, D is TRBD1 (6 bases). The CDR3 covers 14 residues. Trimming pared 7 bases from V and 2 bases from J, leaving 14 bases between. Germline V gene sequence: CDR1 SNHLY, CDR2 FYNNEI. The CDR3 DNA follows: TGTGCCAGCAACCTCGGGGGCGTAAACACTGAAGCTTTCTTT. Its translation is CASNLGGVNTEAFF. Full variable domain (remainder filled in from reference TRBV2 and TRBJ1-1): EPEVTQTPSHQVTQMGQEVILRCVPISNHLYFYWYRQILGQKVEFLVSFYNNEISEKSEIFDDQFSVERPDGSNFTLKIRSTKLEDSAMYFCASNLGGVNTEAFFGQGTRLTVV.

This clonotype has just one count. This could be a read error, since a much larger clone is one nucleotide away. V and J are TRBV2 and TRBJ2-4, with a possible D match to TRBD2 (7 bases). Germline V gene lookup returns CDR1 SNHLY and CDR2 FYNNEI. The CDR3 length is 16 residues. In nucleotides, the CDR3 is TGTGCCAACAGTGATTTTGGGGAGGGGGTCAAAAACATTCAGTACTTC. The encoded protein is CANSDFGEGVKNIQYF.